This TCR beta chain stems from a study of T cell responses to AZD1222 COVID-19 vaccine. CDR1 and CDR2 (germline): MNHEY, SMNVEV (reference sequence). V was pared by 6 bases and J by 7 bases, with 13 bases between. This CDR3 spans 12 amino acids. Broader study findings: White British donors predominated, females outnumbered males, and clonal diversity was possibly underestimated. With dominance at 160-218 and 743-854, vaccine-associated CD4 TCRs spanned spike. Only 5 or 6 people who got AZD1222 tested seropositive at baseline.

To note about this clone: Its specificity is not known.

Generated by immunoSEQ multiplex PCR, the TCRdb table keeps only in-frame clones and is missing some. Counted here are 150,000 to 200,000 clones, around 88% occurring once; the ten biggest clones make up more than 9%. This TCR came from an adult who received the AZD1222 COVID-19 vaccine. V usage is TRBV27 and J usage is TRBJ2-7; D perhaps matches TRBD2 (5 bases). The sample consisted of peripheral blood, taken 28 days after the second AZD1222 dose. CDR3 sequence reads: CASSRGNWEQYF. The CDR3 bases are TGTGCCAGCAGCCGGGGAAACTGGGAGCAGTACTTC.